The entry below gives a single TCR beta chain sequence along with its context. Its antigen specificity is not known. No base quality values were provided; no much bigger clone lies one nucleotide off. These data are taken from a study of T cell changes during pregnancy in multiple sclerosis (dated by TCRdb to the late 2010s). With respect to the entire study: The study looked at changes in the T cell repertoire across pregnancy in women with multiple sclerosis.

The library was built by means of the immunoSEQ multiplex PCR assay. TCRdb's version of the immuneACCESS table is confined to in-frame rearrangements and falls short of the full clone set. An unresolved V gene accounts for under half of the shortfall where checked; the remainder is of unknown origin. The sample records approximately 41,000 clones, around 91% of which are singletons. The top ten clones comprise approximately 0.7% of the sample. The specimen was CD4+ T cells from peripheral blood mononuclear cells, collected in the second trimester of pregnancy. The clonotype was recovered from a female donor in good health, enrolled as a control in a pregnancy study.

The DNA reads as follows: TGCGCCAGCAGCCCTTTCTTTAGCGCCACAGGGGAGCAGTACTTC. Its protein is CASSPFFSATGEQYF. The rearrangement joined TRBV4-3 to TRBJ2-7; tentative D gene TRBD1, with 6 bases matching. The germline V gene specifies LGHNA as CDR1 and YSLEER as CDR2. Trimming takes 4 bases from V and 7 bases from J, and the germline ends sit 20 bases apart. The CDR3 runs 15 residues from the cysteine to the phenylalanine. Just the 45-base CDR3 DNA is kept, in frame starting at base 1.